Here is one T cell receptor (beta chain) with its context. What it binds is unknown. Looked up from germline, CDR1 is SGHVS and CDR2 is FNYEAQ. Trimming left V 1 base short and J 3 bases short, with 7 bases between. CDR3 length: 14 amino acids. TCRdb reprocessed the reads via MiXCR and lists one record per CDR3 protein. The data hold roughly 800,000 distinct CDR3 sequences, with 25% to 35% observed a single time. The data belong to a study of T cell repertoires in cytomegalovirus infection. Study conclusions and caveats: Summed public TCR beta family frequency identified CMV carriers bearing the relevant HLA.

The material was cultured CD8+ T cells from PBMCs, obtained from culture after CMV antigen stimulation. The J gene is TRBJ2-1, the V gene TRBV7-6; D gene ambiguous. The TCR originated in a human donor in good health (CMV status not recorded). Some clones in this sample may be carry-over from other donors' samples. The CDR3 region is CASSLEISYNEQFF. The CDR3 bases are TGTGCCAGCAGCTTAGAAATTAGCTACAATGAGCAGTTCTTC.